This T cell receptor (beta chain) appears in the sequencing data of a study of cytomegalovirus exposure and HLA in healthy donors. Study results and limitations: A highly shared variant cluster was judged a likely technical artifact.

The PCR used 60 Vbeta and 13 Jbeta primers. Only in-frame clones appear in the TCRdb table, and some are missing; sequencing was by immunoSEQ multiplex PCR. The table lists 190,000 or so clones, around three quarters of them singletons. The CDR3 spans 16 residues. CDR1 and CDR2 (germline): SGHTS, YDEGEE. Between the trimmed V and J ends, which lost 0 bases and 0 bases, there was a span of 9 bases. Details on this clone: Its antigen remains unidentified.

The material sequenced was PBMCs. The chain carries TRBV5-8 and TRBJ2-2; D is unclear. The source is a boy aged 5-17 years in good health and CMV-seronegative. The CDR3 loop is CASSLVRSANTGELFF. CDR3 nucleotide sequence: TGTGCCAGCAGCTTGGTCCGGAGCGCGAACACCGGGGAGCTGTTTTTT. The full variable domain, completed using reference TRBV5-8 and TRBJ2-2, is EAGVTQSPTHLIKTRGQQATLRCSPISGHTSVYWYQQALGLGLQFLLWYDEGEERNRGNFPPRFSGRQFPNYSSELNVNALELEDSALYLCASSLVRSANTGELFFGEGSRLTVL.